The clone carrying this T cell receptor beta chain showed up just a few times. Antigen: not known. This CDR3 is built from 14 residues. The V end was cut by 5 bases, the J end by 5 bases, with 15 bases between. Germline V gene lookup returns CDR1 LNHDA and CDR2 SQIVND (reference sequence). Expressed TCRB transcripts were sequenced because the entire RNA isolate underwent reverse transcription. TCRdb's copy holds only in-frame clones and misses some; the assay was immunoSEQ multiplex PCR. The profile shows hundreds of thousands of clones, about an eighth of them singletons. This sample was included in a study of beta chain features in type 1 diabetes. Overall study results and limits: Type 1 diabetes patients had moderately but significantly shorter TCRB CDR3s in all four CD4+ subsets.

This rearrangement joins TRBV19 to TRBJ2-5; D not certain. The sample taken for sequencing was naive CD4+ T cells from blood. The TCR sequence derives from a man aged 18 to 35 with type 1 diabetes. The CDR3 DNA reads as TGTGCCAGTAGTGGGGATAGAGATCGGGAGACCCAGTACTTC. It codes for CASSGDRDRETQYF. The full variable domain, completed using reference TRBV19 and TRBJ2-5, is DGGITQSPKYLFRKEGQNVTLSCEQNLNHDAMYWYRQDPGQGLRLIYYSQIVNDFQKGDIAEGYSVSREKKESFPLTVTSAQKNPTAFYLCASSGDRDRETQYFGPGTRLLVL.